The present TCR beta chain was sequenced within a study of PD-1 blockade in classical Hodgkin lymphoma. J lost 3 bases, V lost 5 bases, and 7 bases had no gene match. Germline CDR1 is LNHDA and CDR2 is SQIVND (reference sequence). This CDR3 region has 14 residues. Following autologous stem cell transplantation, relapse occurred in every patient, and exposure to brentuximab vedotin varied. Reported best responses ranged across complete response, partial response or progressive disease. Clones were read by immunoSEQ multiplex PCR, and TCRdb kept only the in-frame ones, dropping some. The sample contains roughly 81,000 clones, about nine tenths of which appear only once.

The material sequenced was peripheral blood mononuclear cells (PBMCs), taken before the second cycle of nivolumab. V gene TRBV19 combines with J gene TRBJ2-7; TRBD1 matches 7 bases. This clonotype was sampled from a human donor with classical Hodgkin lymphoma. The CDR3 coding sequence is TGTGCCAGTAGTTCACGGACAGGAGGCTACGAGCAGTACTTC. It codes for CASSSRTGGYEQYF.